These 30 T cell receptor beta chains were all obtained from the same sample, sequenced in a study of CD8 T cells in Susac syndrome. Reverse transcription used roughly 0.5 to 1 ug RNA and random hexamers. TCRdb redid the calling of the immunoSEQ multiplex PCR reads with MiXCR, one entry per CDR3 protein. Of 95,000 or so distinct CDR3 sequences in the sample, around 93% were seen once. The sequencing input was CD8+ T cells from PBMCs. Source of these receptors: a human donor in good health.

The V call is TRBV29-1, the J call TRBJ1-1, with a possible D match to TRBD1 (5 bases). Germline lookup yields CDR1 SQVTM and CDR2 ANQGSEA. This CDR3 contains 12 residues. Trimming removed 8 bases from V and 4 bases from J, with 14 bases in between. Written as DNA, the CDR3 is TGCAGCATCCCGGGGGGAGGCACTGAAGCTTTCTTT. Amino acid sequence: CSIPGGGTEAFF.

The chain's CDR3 is CASSNRDRNSPLHF. DNA for the CDR3: TGTGCCAGCAGTAACCGGGACAGAAATTCACCCCTCCACTTT. The V gene is TRBV27, the J gene TRBJ1-6; 7 bases line up with TRBD1. V lost 5 bases to trimming and J lost 7 bases; unmatched junction nucleotides: 5. CDR3 length: 14 amino acids. CDR1 is MNHEY, CDR2 SMNVEV, per germline (reference sequence).

The chain recombines TRBV24-1 with TRBJ2-2; the D call may be TRBD1 or TRBD2 (5 bases each). The germline V gene has CDR1 KGHDR and CDR2 SFDVKD. CDR3 length equals 15 residues. V was shortened by 3 bases and J by 4 bases, with 11 bases between the two germline ends. The CDR3 sequence is CATSDVGGATGELFF. CDR3 bases: TGTGCCACCAGTGATGTTGGGGGTGCCACCGGGGAGCTGTTTTTT.

This sequence joins TRBV29-1 and TRBJ2-7; possibly TRBD1 for D (5 bases). This CDR3 contains 13 residues. The germline gives CDR1 SQVTM, CDR2 ANQGSEA. The germline V and J ends were trimmed by 0 bases and 0 bases, with 6 bases remaining between them. CDR3 nucleotides: TGCAGCGTTGAAGAGGACAACTCCTACGAGCAGTACTTC. Its protein product is CSVEEDNSYEQYF.

V gene TRBV29-1 combines with J gene TRBJ2-2; no clear D gene. Germline assignment: CDR1 SQVTM and CDR2 ANQGSEA. There are 11 residues in the CDR3. In nucleotides, the CDR3 is TGCAGACACCCGATGCCCGGGGAGCTGTTTTTT. This translates into CRHPMPGELFF.

V usage is TRBV2 and J usage is TRBJ1-5, with D possibly matching TRBD1 (5 bases). The CDR3 loop spans 11 amino acids. Per germline, CDR1 SNHLY and CDR2 FYNNEI. V dropped 4 bases and J dropped 7 bases, with 5 bases sitting between them. DNA of the CDR3: TGTGCCAGCAGTGGGGGGCAGCCCCAGCATTTT. Translation gives CASSGGQPQHF.

This clonotype came up once. CDR3 sequence (DNA): TGCAGTGCTTTATCTCTCCGGGACGGCCATTCTGGAGGCTACACCTTC. Translated, it gives CSALSLRDGHSGGYTF. The rearrangement links TRBV20-1 to TRBJ1-2, with a possible D match to TRBD1 (5 bases). The length of the CDR3 is 16 residues. From germline, CDR1 is DFQATT and CDR2 SNEGSKA (reference sequence). Trimming pared 5 bases from V and 8 bases from J, leaving 27 bases between.

CDR3 nucleotide sequence: TGTGCCAGCAGCCAATACTACAATGAGCAGTTCTTC. It codes for CASSQYYNEQFF. The rearrangement links TRBV3-1 to TRBJ2-1; the D is unclear. Trimming removed 2 bases from V and 3 bases from J, with 2 bases in between. The CDR3 is made up of 12 amino acids. CDR1 and CDR2 (germline): LGHDT, YNNKEL (reference sequence).

The chain joins TRBV3-1 to TRBJ2-5, with a weak D call TRBD2 (6 bases). Deletions cut 4 bases from V and 5 bases from J, with 14 bases between. The CDR3 runs 14 residues. CDR1 is LGHDT and CDR2 is YNNKEL in the germline V gene (reference sequence). This CDR3 reads CASSPRLGWETQYF. Written as DNA, the CDR3 is TGTGCCAGCAGCCCCAGACTAGGGTGGGAGACCCAGTACTTC.

The chain is built from TRBV10-2 and TRBJ1-2; D is undetermined. V lost 6 bases, J lost 1 base, and 12 bases lay in between. The CDR3 is 14 amino acids. Germline-derived CDR1 and CDR2 are WSHSY and SAAADI. The CDR3 sequence is CASSKTPDNYGYTF. CDR3 in DNA: TGCGCCAGCAGCAAGACACCGGATAACTATGGCTACACCTTC.

The rearrangement uses TRBV27 and TRBJ1-2, with no clear D. Germline V gene data show CDR1 as MNHEY and CDR2 as SMNVEV (reference sequence). CDR3 length equals 12 residues. The V end lost 8 bases, the J end lost 4 bases, and 11 bases lay between the germline ends. CDR3 loop: CASLSWGYGYTF. CDR3 DNA sequence: TGTGCCAGCCTCTCCTGGGGCTATGGCTACACCTTC.

This chain joins TRBV5-4 and TRBJ2-3, with D uncertain. Germline V gene sequence: CDR1 SGHNT, CDR2 YYREEE (reference sequence). This CDR3 has 16 amino acids. Trimming took off 3 bases at V and 4 bases at J, with 18 bases between the two ends. This CDR3 is CASSSKDAPFADTQYF. The CDR3 nucleotides are TGTGCCAGCAGCTCCAAGGACGCCCCTTTTGCAGATACGCAGTATTTT.

This clonotype was seen only a few times. At one end the junction does not follow the germline gene, possibly because of a read error. This chain connects TRBV5-1 to TRBJ2-7; possibly TRBD1 for D (5 bases). The CDR3 sequence is 13 residues long. Germline CDR1 is SGHRS and CDR2 is YFSETQ. The chain's CDR3 is CASSLAGTYEQYF. For the CDR3, the DNA is TGTGCCAGCAGTTTAGCAGGGACCTACGAGCAGTACTTC.

CDR3 in amino acids: CASSEDREDIQYF. In DNA form, the CDR3 reads TGTGCCAGCAGCGAGGACAGGGAAGACATTCAGTACTTC. The chain couples TRBV5-4 to TRBJ2-4; TRBD1 agrees at 8 bases. The V segment lost 4 bases and the J segment 8 bases; nucleotides outside the gene matches: 5. The CDR3 runs 13 residues. Germline CDR1 SGHNT, CDR2 YYREEE (reference sequence).

This clonotype came up a few times. The chain couples TRBV14 to TRBJ2-7; 8 positions match TRBD2. Germline CDR1 reads SGHDN; CDR2 reads FVKESK. With V trimmed by 4 bases and J by 7 bases, 6 bases remained unmatched. The CDR3 contains 13 residues. CDR3 in amino acids: CASSPGLAGEQYF. The CDR3 DNA reads TGTGCCAGCAGCCCTGGACTAGCTGGGGAGCAGTACTTC.

As DNA, the CDR3 is TGTGCCAGCAGCCCCCCTGGCGGCTCTAGCACAGATACGCAGTATTTT. Protein: CASSPPGGSSTDTQYF. The V call is TRBV28, the J call TRBJ2-3; D remains ambiguous. Germline assignment: CDR1 MDHEN and CDR2 SYDVKM. The V end was cut by 6 bases, the J end by 0 bases, with 16 bases between. The CDR3 is made up of 16 amino acids.

V gene TRBV12-3 or TRBV12-4 combines with J gene TRBJ1-2; D may be TRBD1 (5 bases). The V and J ends lost 7 bases and 4 bases respectively, with 19 bases between them. The CDR3 loop spans 15 amino acids. CDR3 amino acids: CASTPLRDGGYGYTF. The CDR3 region has the DNA TGTGCCAGCACCCCGCTCCGGGACGGGGGCTATGGCTACACCTTC.

This rearrangement joins TRBV5-1 to TRBJ2-1; the D gene is possibly TRBD2 (7 bases). Germline-derived CDR1 and CDR2 are SGHRS and YFSETQ. This CDR3 is built from 14 residues. V dropped 1 base and J dropped 6 bases, with 11 bases sitting between them. The CDR3 here is CASSLRGGPNEQFF. Written as DNA, the CDR3 is TGCGCCAGCAGCTTGAGGGGGGGGCCCAATGAGCAGTTCTTC.

This sequence joins TRBV2 and TRBJ2-5, with D unclear. CDR3 size: 11 residues. V lost 8 bases to trimming and J lost 5 bases, with 9 bases between them. Germline-derived CDR1 and CDR2 are SNHLY and FYNNEI. In DNA form, the CDR3 reads TGTGCCAGCCAGCCTGGGGAGACCCAGTACTTC. Translating gives CASQPGETQYF.

V usage is TRBV23-1 and J usage is TRBJ1-4; the match to TRBD1 covers 8 bases. TRBV23-1 qualifies as an ORF whose function is uncertain. This CDR3 contains 15 residues. J lost 8 bases, V lost 2 bases, and 7 bases had no gene match. In DNA form, the CDR3 reads TGCGCCAGCAGTCAAAAGACAGGGGAGGGGGAAAAACTGTTTTTT. This translates into CASSQKTGEGEKLFF.

This clonotype was seen just once. The chain carries TRBV29-1 and TRBJ1-4, with D unresolved. V lost 7 bases and J lost 0, with 9 bases in between. CDR1 and CDR2 from the germline V gene are SQVTM and ANQGSEA. This CDR3 has 13 residues. The DNA for the CDR3 is TGCAGCGGGAAAGCAGCAACTAATGAAAAACTGTTTTTT. This translates into CSGKAATNEKLFF.

V usage is TRBV9 and J usage is TRBJ2-7; 8 positions agree with TRBD2. Germline V gives CDR1 SGDLS, CDR2 YYNGEE. This CDR3 is 15 amino acids long. V was pared by 2 bases and J by 1 base, with 5 bases of the junction left unmatched. The CDR3 DNA reads as TGTGCCAGCAGCGTTGCGGCGGGGGGTTCCTACGAGCAGTACTTC. Its translation: CASSVAAGGSYEQYF. The variable domain in full, with the rest retrieved from reference TRBV9 and TRBJ2-7, is DSGVTQTPKHLITATGQRVTLRCSPRSGDLSVYWYQQSLDQGLQFLIQYYNGEERAKGNILERFSAQQFPDLHSELNLSSLELGDSALYFCASSVAAGGSYEQYFGPGTRLTVT.

The chain joins TRBV3-1 to TRBJ1-5; no clear D. Between the trimmed V and J ends, which lost 4 bases and 7 bases, there was a span of 17 bases. The CDR3 is 15 residues long. Per germline, CDR1 LGHDT and CDR2 YNNKEL (reference sequence). Here the CDR3 DNA reads TGTGCCAGCAGCCCCAGTCTTGCTGTCCAACAGCCCCAGCATTTT. This translates into CASSPSLAVQQPQHF.

This chain links TRBV29-1 with TRBJ2-2, with D possibly matching TRBD1 (6 bases). Germline V gives CDR1 SQVTM, CDR2 ANQGSEA. The V gene lost 4 bases and the J gene lost 4 bases, with 10 bases spanning the gap. The CDR3 has 13 residues. CDR3 sequence (DNA): TGCAGCGTTGTTTGGGGGCTCACCGGGGAGCTGTTTTTT. This translates into CSVVWGLTGELFF.

V usage is TRBV9 and J usage is TRBJ2-7, with unresolved D. CDR3 length: 14 residues. Germline assignment: CDR1 SGDLS and CDR2 YYNGEE. V was pared by 0 bases and J by 1 base, with 8 bases between. CDR3 nucleotide sequence: TGTGCCAGCAGCGTAGAAGGCAGATCCTACGAGCAGTACTTC. Amino acid sequence: CASSVEGRSYEQYF.

V and J are TRBV6-1 and TRBJ1-5, with no clear D. V dropped 6 bases and J dropped 3 bases, with 12 bases sitting between them. The CDR3 is 14 amino acids. CDR1 is MNHNS, CDR2 SASEGT, per germline. CDR3 protein: CASSLSLYNQPQHF. CDR3 DNA: TGTGCCAGCAGCTTATCTCTGTACAATCAGCCCCAGCATTTT.

The chain joins TRBV7-2 to TRBJ2-2; perhaps TRBD1 as D (5 bases). V was pared by 1 base and J by 12 bases, with 9 bases between. The germline V gene has CDR1 SGHTA and CDR2 FQGNSA. The CDR3 has 12 amino acids. The CDR3 reads CASSLGRAKLFF. CDR3 nucleotides: TGTGCCAGCAGCTTAGGCAGGGCGAAGCTGTTTTTT.

The chain couples TRBV6-5 to TRBJ2-3, with TRBD1 as a possible D gene (6 bases). V lost 7 bases, J lost 1 base, and 15 bases lay in between. The CDR3 contains 15 residues. Per the germline V gene, CDR1 is MNHEY and CDR2 is SVGAGI. The CDR3 protein is CASKTQGPRTDTQYF. Here the CDR3 DNA reads TGTGCCAGCAAAACACAGGGACCTCGCACAGATACGCAGTATTTT.

V and J are TRBV4-1 and TRBJ2-7, with D unclear. Germline CDR1 reads MGHRA; CDR2 reads YSYEKL. Trimming left V 5 bases short and J 2 bases short, with 16 bases between. The CDR3 covers 15 residues. The CDR3 region is CASSGEAILPYEQYF. CDR3 DNA sequence: TGCGCCAGCAGCGGAGAGGCTATCCTTCCCTACGAGCAGTACTTC.

This clonotype is a singleton in its sample. At one end, the junction sequence differs from germline, possibly due to a read error. The gene calls are TRBV27 and TRBJ2-7; TRBD2 is a possible D gene (6 bases). CDR1 and CDR2 (germline): MNHEY, SMNVEV (reference sequence). The CDR3 consists of 16 residues. The CDR3 DNA reads TGTGCCAGCAGTTTTATTGGGAGGAAAGGACCCTACGGGCAGTACTTC. Translated, it gives CASSFIGRKGPYGQYF.